The entry that follows covers one T cell receptor (beta chain) sequence. Antigen specificity is unknown. This entry is derived from a study of graft-versus-host responses after intestinal transplantation. Study-wide background: The transplants performed in recipients were multivisceral, liver-intestinal, or isolated intestinal. Each recipient received anti-thymocyte globulin induction, then tacrolimus and steroids for around three years. Findings and caveats of the study: Graft-donor T cell macrochimerism coincided with high graft-versus-host to host-versus-graft clonal ratios in allografts. GvH clonotypes were identified within recipient marrow, with a subset emerging first in ileum or blood.

The repertoire was sequenced with immunoSEQ multiplex PCR; TCRdb's copy has only in-frame clones and lacks some. The sample has some 130,000 clones; more than 80% are singletons. The sequencing used unstimulated CD4+ T cells sorted from spleen or lymph node cells, collected before intestinal transplant. The TCR comes from a human donor who received an intestinal transplant.

This CDR3 reads CASSRSGTGANVLTF. The CDR3 DNA follows: TGCGCCAGCAGCCGTTCTGGCACTGGGGCCAACGTCCTGACTTTC. The chain couples TRBV4-1 to TRBJ2-6; D unresolved. Deletions cut 4 bases from V and 2 bases from J, with 9 bases between. The CDR3 has 15 amino acids. Germline-derived CDR1 and CDR2 are MGHRA and YSYEKL.